The 6 T cell receptor beta chains listed next were all sequenced from one sample in a study of OX40 agonist ivuxolimab in advanced cancers. Clones were sequenced by immunoSEQ multiplex PCR, and TCRdb holds only the in-frame ones, with some missing. The data contain over 30,000 clones, nearly 95% of them singletons. The sample in question was CD4+ or CD8+ T cells sorted from blood, obtained in a trial of the OX40 agonist ivuxolimab. The receptors originated from an adult with an advanced solid tumor such as melanoma, head and neck, liver or kidney cancer.

The V call is TRBV5-6, the J call TRBJ2-7, with 9 bases fitting TRBD1. Germline CDR1 SGHDT, CDR2 YYEEEE. The V and J ends lost 1 base and 7 bases, in that order; junction bases with no gene match: 12. The CDR3 runs 16 residues. CDR3 nucleotides: TGTGCCAGCAGCTTGTTGGGACAGGGTTTGGGCCTGGAGCAGTACTTC. It yields the protein CASSLLGQGLGLEQYF.

This sequence joins TRBV6-6 and TRBJ1-5, with D unresolved. Trimming cost V 4 bases and J 9 bases, with 13 bases left between them. This CDR3 is 13 amino acids long. Germline values: CDR1 MNHNY, CDR2 SVGAGI (reference sequence). This CDR3 reads CASSSDSTRPQHF. For the CDR3, the DNA is TGTGCCAGCAGTTCGGACTCGACCCGGCCCCAGCATTTT.

This clone has a single count. Here the CDR3 reads CASSPGQETQYF. CDR3 in DNA: TGTGCCAGCAGTCCTGGCCAAGAGACCCAGTACTTC. V is TRBV7-9 and J is TRBJ2-5; D is unclear. The CDR3 is made up of 12 amino acids. Germline V gene sequence: CDR1 SEHNR, CDR2 FQNEAQ (reference sequence). V lost 6 bases and J 1 base, leaving 6 bases between the germline ends.

This chain connects TRBV27 to TRBJ1-1; D may be TRBD1 (5 bases). The CDR3 length is 14 residues. Germline-derived CDR1 and CDR2 are MNHEY and SMNVEV (reference sequence). Trimming stripped 6 bases from V and 0 bases from J, with 11 bases between. The CDR3 DNA follows: TGTGCCAGCAGGGGGGGGACGGTGAACACTGAAGCTTTCTTT. Its translation is CASRGGTVNTEAFF.

This clone showed up just once. This rearrangement joins TRBV18 to TRBJ2-1; D unclear. Germline loops: CDR1 KGHSH, CDR2 LQKENI. Trimming stripped 3 bases from V and 4 bases from J, with 13 bases between. The length of the CDR3 is 15 residues. CDR3 sequence: CASSPPGVTYNEQFF. For the CDR3, the DNA is TGTGCCAGCTCACCCCCTGGGGTAACTTACAATGAGCAGTTCTTC.

CDR3: CAIRDGTGGQNTEAFF. The CDR3 DNA is TGTGCCATCAGGGACGGGACAGGGGGCCAAAACACTGAAGCTTTCTTT. The chain is built from TRBV10-3 and TRBJ1-1; 12 bases are a match to TRBD1. The CDR3 runs 16 residues. Germline values: CDR1 ENHRY, CDR2 SYGVKD. V lost 6 bases, J lost 2 bases, and 7 bases stayed unmatched.